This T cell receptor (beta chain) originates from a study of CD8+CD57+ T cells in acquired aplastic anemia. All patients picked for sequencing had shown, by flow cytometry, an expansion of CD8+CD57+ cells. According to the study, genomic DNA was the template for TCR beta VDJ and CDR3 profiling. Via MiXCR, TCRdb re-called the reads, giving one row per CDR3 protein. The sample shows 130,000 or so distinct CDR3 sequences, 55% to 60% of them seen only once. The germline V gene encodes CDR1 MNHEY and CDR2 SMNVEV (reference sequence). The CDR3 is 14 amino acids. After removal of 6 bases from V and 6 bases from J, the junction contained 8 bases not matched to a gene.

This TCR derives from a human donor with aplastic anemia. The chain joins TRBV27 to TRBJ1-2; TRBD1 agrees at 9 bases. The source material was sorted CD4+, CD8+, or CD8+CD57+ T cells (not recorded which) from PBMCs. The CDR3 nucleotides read TGTGCCAGCAGCAGAACAGGGGGCGCGGATGGCTACACCTTC. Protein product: CASSRTGGADGYTF.